A single sample gave rise to the 23 T cell receptor beta chains below, sequenced in a study of blood T cell repertoires in COVID-19 (dated by TCRdb to 2018 to 2020). The library relied on the immunoSEQ multiplex PCR assay. Imported from immuneACCESS, the table was reduced by TCRdb to in-frame sequences with V and J called. These copies leave out some clones; in studies compared against another copy, an unresolved V gene accounts for under half, and the cause of the remainder is not known. Within this sample are about 140,000 clones, with approximately 81% of them counted one time only. The ten largest clones add up to 5.5% of the sample. Sequences were obtained from PBMCs or T cells enriched from blood (not recorded which). The receptors were gathered from a man between 40 and 49 years old with acute COVID-19.

This clone was seen only once. The V and J genes are TRBV10-3 and TRBJ2-7, with a weak D call TRBD1 (5 bases). The germline V gene encodes CDR1 ENHRY and CDR2 SYGVKD. The CDR3 length is 16 residues. With 3 bases removed from V and 5 bases from J, the gap between germline ends came to 20 bases. CDR3 loop: CAISEASSRAAHEQYF. The CDR3 region has the DNA TGTGCCATCAGTGAAGCGAGCAGCAGGGCAGCCCACGAGCAGTACTTC.

This chain connects TRBV19 to TRBJ1-1, with TRBD1 matching 9 bases. The CDR3 sequence is 15 residues long. Trimming took 2 bases from V and 8 from J; bases not matched to a gene: 9. Germline V gene data show CDR1 as LNHDA and CDR2 as SQIVND (reference sequence). CDR3 region: CASSIPRTGEKEAFF. As DNA, the CDR3 is TGTGCCAGTAGTATACCTCGGACAGGGGAAAAGGAAGCTTTCTTT.

V usage is TRBV27 and J usage is TRBJ2-3, with 9 bases that match TRBD1. J was trimmed by 0 bases and V by 2 bases; bases with no gene match: 0. CDR3 length equals 15 residues. Germline values: CDR1 MNHEY, CDR2 SMNVEV (reference sequence). This CDR3 is CASSLTGGSTDTQYF. The CDR3, as DNA: TGTGCCAGCAGTTTAACAGGGGGCAGCACAGATACGCAGTATTTT.

The chain links TRBV3-1 (or the pseudogene TRBV3-2) to TRBJ2-3, with D perhaps TRBD1 (6 bases). V was pared by 0 bases and J by 11 bases, with 15 bases between. Germline V gene lookup returns CDR1 LGHDT and CDR2 YNNKEL (reference sequence). The CDR3 contains 14 residues. The CDR3 region has the DNA TGTGCCAGCAGCCAAGATCGAGGGGGAAGGGGGCAGTATTTT. Translating it yields CASSQDRGGRGQYF.

The V and J genes are TRBV11-2 and TRBJ2-7, with a possible D match to TRBD1 (6 bases). This CDR3 region has 14 residues. Trimming left V 4 bases short and J 3 bases short, with 13 bases between. The germline V gene has CDR1 SGHAT and CDR2 FQNNGV. CDR3 nucleotide sequence: TGTGCCAGCAGCTCCCTTACAGGGAACTACGAGCAGTACTTC. Its protein product is CASSSLTGNYEQYF.

This chain joins TRBV18 and TRBJ2-7; 13 bases agree with TRBD2. Germline CDR1 KGHSH, CDR2 LQKENI. Trimming took 2 bases from V and 3 from J; bases not matched to a gene: 10. The CDR3 has 18 residues. CDR3 in amino acids: CASSPAGLAGEPDYEQYF. CDR3 sequence (DNA): TGTGCCAGCTCACCAGCCGGACTAGCGGGGGAACCAGACTACGAGCAGTACTTC. The variable domain in full, with the rest retrieved from reference TRBV18 and TRBJ2-7, is NAGVMQNPRHLVRRRGQEARLRCSPMKGHSHVYWYRQLPEEGLKFMVYLQKENIIDESGMPKERFSAEFPKEGPSILRIQQVVRGDSAAYFCASSPAGLAGEPDYEQYFGPGTRLTVT.

This clone was detected only once. V gene TRBV7-2 combines with J gene TRBJ2-5, with D uncertain. Trimming took off 1 base at V and 4 bases at J, with 7 bases between the two ends. Germline V gene data show CDR1 as SGHTA and CDR2 as FQGNSA. The CDR3 runs to 13 residues. The CDR3 sequence is CASSLVMRETQYF. The CDR3 nucleotides are TGTGCCAGCAGCTTAGTAATGAGAGAGACCCAGTACTTC.

Only a few counts were recorded for this clone. In DNA, the CDR3 is TGTGCCAGTAGTATTATTAGCGGCAACTCCTACGAGCAGTACTTC. Residues: CASSIISGNSYEQYF. V is TRBV19 and J is TRBJ2-7; TRBD2 might be the D (6 bases). This CDR3 region has 15 residues. Germline CDR1 reads LNHDA; CDR2 reads SQIVND (reference sequence). Trimming stripped 3 bases from V and 0 bases from J, with 12 bases between. The variable domain in full, completed from reference TRBV19 and TRBJ2-7, reads DGGITQSPKYLFRKEGQNVTLSCEQNLNHDAMYWYRQDPGQGLRLIYYSQIVNDFQKGDIAEGYSVSREKKESFPLTVTSAQKNPTAFYLCASSIISGNSYEQYFGPGTRLTVT.

This sequence joins TRBV9 and TRBJ2-2; D perhaps matches TRBD1 (6 bases). V lost 5 bases and J lost 8, with 22 bases in between. Germline assignment: CDR1 SGDLS and CDR2 YYNGEE. The CDR3 has 16 residues. Here the CDR3 reads CASSTRPRTESGELFF. CDR3 DNA: TGTGCCAGCAGTACTAGACCCCGGACAGAATCAGGGGAGCTGTTTTTT.

The chain is built from TRBV7-2 and TRBJ2-3; D is perhaps TRBD2 (6 bases). This CDR3 contains 15 residues. The germline V gene encodes CDR1 SGHTA and CDR2 FQGNSA. The ends were cut back, 0 bases at V and 1 base at J, with 8 bases in the middle. The CDR3 loop reads CASSLAGLGTDTQYF. Here the CDR3 DNA reads TGTGCCAGCAGCTTAGCGGGACTGGGCACAGATACGCAGTATTTT.

This clone was picked up a small number of times. The chain recombines TRBV11-2 with TRBJ2-5; 9 bases are a match to TRBD2. The V gene's germline CDR1 is SGHAT and CDR2 FQNNGV. The CDR3 covers 15 residues. V was clipped by 0 bases and J by 4 bases; unmatched bases: 3. CDR3 in DNA: TGTGCCAGCAGCTTAGAGGCGGGGGGGACAGAGACCCAGTACTTC. It encodes CASSLEAGGTETQYF. Variable domain in full (rest from reference TRBV11-2 and TRBJ2-5): EAGVAQSPRYKIIEKRQSVAFWCNPISGHATLYWYQQILGQGPKLLIQFQNNGVVDDSQLPKDRFSAERLKGVDSTLKIQPAKLEDSAVYLCASSLEAGGTETQYFGPGTRLLVL.

The CDR3 loop is CASSGERSGNTIYF. In nucleotides, the CDR3 is TGTGCCAGCAGCGGAGAGCGATCTGGAAACACCATATATTTT. The chain employs TRBV2 and TRBJ1-3; D remains ambiguous. Germline loops: CDR1 SNHLY, CDR2 FYNNEI. V was clipped by 6 bases and J by 1 base, with 10 bases between them. The CDR3 sequence is 14 residues long.

The rearrangement uses TRBV3-1 (or the pseudogene TRBV3-2) and TRBJ2-5; 8 bases match TRBD1. Germline V gene lookup returns CDR1 LGHDT and CDR2 YNNKEL (reference sequence). CDR3 length equals 15 residues. The V segment lost 3 bases and the J segment 1 base; nucleotides outside the gene matches: 4. This CDR3 reads CASSQDRVIQETQYF. As DNA, the CDR3 is TGTGCCAGCAGCCAGGACAGGGTGATCCAAGAGACCCAGTACTTC.

The rearrangement joins TRBV7-9 to TRBJ1-4; 10 nucleotides agree with TRBD1. The V and J ends lost 5 bases and 8 bases, in that order; junction bases with no gene match: 8. There are 15 residues in the CDR3. Germline lookup yields CDR1 SEHNR and CDR2 FQNEAQ (reference sequence). DNA for the CDR3: TGTGCCAGCAGCCCGACAGGGGGCATACAAGAAAAACTGTTTTTT. Translation: CASSPTGGIQEKLFF. Drawing the rest from reference TRBV7-9 and TRBJ1-4, the complete variable domain is DTGVSQNPRHKITKRGQNVTFRCDPISEHNRLYWYRQTLGQGPEFLTYFQNEAQLEKSRLLSDRFSAERPKGSFSTLEIQRTEQGDSAMYLCASSPTGGIQEKLFFGSGTQLSVL.

The V and J genes are TRBV18 and TRBJ2-7, with a weak D call TRBD1 (6 bases). V was trimmed by 6 bases and J by 7 bases, leaving 13 bases between them. The CDR3 runs to 12 residues. Germline V lookup: CDR1 KGHSH, CDR2 LQKENI. DNA of the CDR3: TGTGCCAGCTCGCCCGGGACAAGGGAGCAGTACTTC. As protein: CASSPGTREQYF.

This chain joins TRBV2 and TRBJ2-6, with 7 bases lining up with TRBD1. The ends lost 4 bases at V and 3 bases at J; junction bases unmatched: 6. The CDR3 is made up of 16 amino acids. CDR1 and CDR2 from the germline V gene are SNHLY and FYNNEI. DNA for the CDR3: TGTGCCAGCAGTGGCCAACAGGGGTATGGGGCCAACGTCCTGACTTTC. Translation gives CASSGQQGYGANVLTF.

The genes are TRBV7-2 and TRBJ2-5; the match to TRBD2 covers 7 bases. CDR3 length: 14 residues. CDR1 and CDR2 from the germline V gene are SGHTA and FQGNSA. Trimming cost V 0 bases and J 2 bases; bases outside gene matches: 0. The CDR3 loop reads CASSLAGGQETQYF. CDR3 DNA sequence: TGTGCCAGCAGCTTAGCGGGGGGGCAAGAGACCCAGTACTTC.

The rearrangement links TRBV29-1 to TRBJ2-7; D is perhaps TRBD1 (6 bases). The CDR3 covers 13 residues. Trimming pared 4 bases from V and 9 bases from J, leaving 19 bases between. From germline, CDR1 is SQVTM and CDR2 ANQGSEA. In DNA form, the CDR3 reads TGCAGCGTTGGTGCGACAACAGGGACCCCGCAGTACTTC. This translates into CSVGATTGTPQYF.

This rearrangement joins TRBV7-2 to TRBJ2-5, with TRBD1 matching 7 bases. J lost 1 base, V lost 5 bases, and 4 bases had no gene match. CDR1 is SGHTA and CDR2 is FQGNSA in the germline V gene. This CDR3 comprises 14 residues. Here the CDR3 reads CASSPGQAQETQYF. The CDR3 DNA sequence: TGTGCCAGCAGCCCCGGACAGGCCCAAGAGACCCAGTACTTC. The variable domain in full, completed from reference TRBV7-2 and TRBJ2-5, reads GAGVSQSPSNKVTEKGKDVELRCDPISGHTALYWYRQSLGQGLEFLIYFQGNSAPDKSGLPSDRFSAERTGGSVSTLTIQRTQQEDSAVYLCASSPGQAQETQYFGPGTRLLVL.

The J gene is TRBJ1-2, the V gene TRBV5-4; possibly TRBD1 for D (5 bases). The ends were cut back, 4 bases at V and 7 bases at J, with 17 bases in the middle. Germline V lookup: CDR1 SGHNT, CDR2 YYREEE (reference sequence). CDR3 length: 14 amino acids. The CDR3 DNA reads TGTGCCAGCAGCCGGGAGGGGCTGGCCCCTGGCTACACCTTC. Its translation: CASSREGLAPGYTF.

Notes on this clone: This specimen includes other DNA sequences encoding the same CDR3. This sequence joins TRBV5-1 and TRBJ1-1; tentatively, D is TRBD1 (5 bases). Germline V CDR1 and CDR2: SGHRS, YFSETQ. Between the trimmed V and J ends, which lost 1 base and 1 base, there was a span of 5 bases. The CDR3 contains 13 residues. DNA for the CDR3: TGCGCCAGCAGCTTGACAGGGAACACTGAAGCTTTCTTT. It specifies CASSLTGNTEAFF.

This clone occurred once. The V call is TRBV2, the J call TRBJ1-1; no reliable D call. CDR3 length: 13 residues. The germline V gene has CDR1 SNHLY and CDR2 FYNNEI. The ends were cut back, 5 bases at V and 2 bases at J, with 9 bases in the middle. The CDR3 region is CASSPDPNTEAFF. The CDR3 DNA reads TGTGCCAGCAGTCCAGATCCCAACACTGAAGCTTTCTTT. The whole variable domain, filled in from reference TRBV2 and TRBJ1-1, reads EPEVTQTPSHQVTQMGQEVILRCVPISNHLYFYWYRQILGQKVEFLVSFYNNEISEKSEIFDDQFSVERPDGSNFTLKIRSTKLEDSAMYFCASSPDPNTEAFFGQGTRLTVV.

This clone was detected only once. The V and J genes are TRBV30 and TRBJ2-6; 7 bases line up with TRBD1. Germline CDR1 reads GTSNPN; CDR2 reads SVGIG (reference sequence). CDR3 length equals 14 residues. Trimming took 4 bases from V and 2 from J; bases not matched to a gene: 2. This CDR3 reads CAWTQGAGANVLTF. CDR3 coding DNA: TGTGCCTGGACCCAGGGGGCTGGGGCCAACGTCCTGACTTTC.